The rows below give T cell receptor beta chains drawn from one sample of a study of T-cell reconstitution after alpha-beta-depleted transplantation in children. TCRdb reanalysed the PCR reads using MiXCR and keeps one entry per CDR3 protein. Among about 870,000 distinct CDR3 sequences listed, 16% were seen once. Sequences were derived from PBMCs, mostly from graft donor cells, sampled 360 days after TCRalphabeta/CD19-depleted stem cell transplant. Receptor source: a male patient younger than 18 who had a stem cell transplant for acute lymphoblastic leukemia, so the T cells may come from the graft donor. Both conserved end residues are part of each CDR3. A D gene is named only where the DNA matches it firmly. Some rows have no size entry. The others give once, few or many, or a class for an expanded clone.

TRBJ1-1,TRBV6-2/TRBV6-3,few,.,TGTGCCAGCAGCGTGGGGGCCACTGAAGCTTTCTTT,CASSVGATEAFF
TRBJ2-7,TRBV11-2,.,.,TGTGCCAGCAGAAGGGGACTTACCTCCTCCTACGAGCAGTACTTC,CASRRGLTSSYEQYF
TRBJ2-1,TRBV7-8,few,.,TGTGCCAGCAGCTATAGCCGGGGGCACGAGCAGTTCTTC,CASSYSRGHEQFF
TRBJ2-1,TRBV5-1,.,.,TGCGCCAGCAGCTTGATTAACTACAATGAGCAGTTCTTC,CASSLINYNEQFF
TRBJ2-3,TRBV27,many,.,TGTGCCAGCAGTTTGGGGGGATCAGATACGCAGTATTTT,CASSLGGSDTQYF
TRBJ2-1,TRBV12-3/TRBV12-4,few,TRBD2,TGTGCCAGCAGTCCACAAAGACTAGCCGCTTACTCCTACAATGAGCAGTTCTTC,CASSPQRLAAYSYNEQFF
TRBJ1-3,TRBV3-1,.,TRBD1,TGTGCCAGCAGCCAGACCGGGACAGGGGGAAACACCATATATTTT,CASSQTGTGGNTIYF
TRBJ2-1,TRBV25-1,few,.,TGTGCCAGCAGTGACTATTTCTACAATGAGCAGTTCTTC,CASSDYFYNEQFF
TRBJ2-3,TRBV18,.,TRBD2,TGTGCCAGCTCACCGCGGGAGTGGGGCACAGATACGCAGTATTTT,CASSPREWGTDTQYF
TRBJ2-7,TRBV29-1,many,.,TGCAGCGTTGAAGGGGATGACAGGCGCGAGCAGTACTTC,CSVEGDDRREQYF
TRBJ2-1,TRBV27,.,TRBD2,TGTGCCAGCAGTCGACTAGCGAGTATATACAATGAGCAGTTCTTC,CASSRLASIYNEQFF
TRBJ2-2,TRBV2,.,.,TGTGCCAGCAGTGAAAGTCTAGTGGGAAGGTTCACCGGGGAGCTGTTTTTT,CASSESLVGRFTGELFF
TRBJ1-1,TRBV4-2,.,.,TGTGCCAGCAGCCAAGAAGGGGGTGAGGCGAGAGGGGTATGCACTGAAGCTTTCTTT,CASSQEGGEARGVCTEAFF
TRBJ2-1,TRBV19,few,.,TGTGCCAGTAGGGAGTGGGAGTACAATGAGCAGTTCTTC,CASREWEYNEQFF
TRBJ2-7,TRBV19,many,.,TGTGCCAGTAGTATGGCACTCTTCTACGAGCAGTACTTC,CASSMALFYEQYF
TRBJ2-5,TRBV12-3/TRBV12-4,few,TRBD2,TGTGCCAGCAGTTTAGTAGGGGGACTAGCTCTCGCGGAGACCCAGTACTTC,CASSLVGGLALAETQYF
TRBJ2-7,TRBV28,.,TRBD1,TGTGCCAGCAGTTTATTGGGGACAGGGGTTTACGAGCAGTACTTC,CASSLLGTGVYEQYF